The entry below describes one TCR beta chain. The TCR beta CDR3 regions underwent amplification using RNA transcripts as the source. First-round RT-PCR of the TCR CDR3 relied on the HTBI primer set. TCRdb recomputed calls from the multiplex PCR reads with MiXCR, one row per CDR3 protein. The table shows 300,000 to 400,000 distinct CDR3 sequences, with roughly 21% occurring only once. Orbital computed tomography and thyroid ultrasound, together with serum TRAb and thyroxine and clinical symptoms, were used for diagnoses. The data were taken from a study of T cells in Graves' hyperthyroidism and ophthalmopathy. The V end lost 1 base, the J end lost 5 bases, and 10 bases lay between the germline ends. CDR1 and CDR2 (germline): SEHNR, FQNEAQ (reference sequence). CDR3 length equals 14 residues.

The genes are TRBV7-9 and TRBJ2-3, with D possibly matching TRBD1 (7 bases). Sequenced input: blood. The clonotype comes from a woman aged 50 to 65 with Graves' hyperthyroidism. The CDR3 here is CASSLGQGLDTQYF. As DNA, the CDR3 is TGTGCCAGCAGCTTAGGACAGGGACTAGATACGCAGTATTTT.